The 28 T cell receptor beta chains below all came from one sample that was sequenced in a study of blood T cell repertoires in COVID-19. This table comes from immunoSEQ multiplex PCR, and its TCRdb copy is limited to in-frame clones, with some not included. The sample holds 70,000 or so clones, roughly 80% seen once. The sample consisted of peripheral blood. These receptors originate from a man aged 60 to 69 with COVID-19, enrolled during active disease.

The chain is built from TRBV11-3 and TRBJ2-3; TRBD2 agrees at 7 bases. J gave up 5 bases and V 3 bases, and 5 bases lay outside the gene matches. The CDR3 is 14 residues long. CDR1 is SGHNT, CDR2 YENEEA, per germline. The CDR3 DNA sequence: TGTGCCAGCAGCTTGGGTGGGAGGGAAGATACGCAGTATTTT. This sequence encodes CASSLGGREDTQYF.

This clone was seen more than once but under ten times. The rearrangement uses TRBV7-9 and TRBJ2-1, with 12 positions matching TRBD2. The J segment lost 7 bases and the V segment lost 5 bases, leaving 9 bases of the junction unmatched. The germline V gene has CDR1 SEHNR and CDR2 FQNEAQ (reference sequence). This CDR3 region has 16 residues. CDR3 residues: CASSRQLAGGRNEQFF. DNA for the CDR3: TGTGCCAGCAGCCGTCAACTAGCGGGAGGTCGTAATGAGCAGTTCTTC.

This sequence joins TRBV7-3 and TRBJ1-1, with TRBD1 matching 9 bases. CDR3 length equals 13 residues. The germline V gene has CDR1 SGHTA and CDR2 FQGTGA. J lost 11 bases, V lost 5 bases, and 9 bases had no gene match. The chain's CDR3 is CASSTGQGLEAFF. In DNA, the CDR3 is TGTGCCAGCAGCACTGGACAGGGGTTAGAGGCTTTCTTT.

This sequence joins TRBV5-1 and TRBJ1-1; TRBD1 might be the D (5 bases). Germline V gives CDR1 SGHRS, CDR2 YFSETQ. The CDR3 is 13 amino acids. V lost 0 bases to trimming and J lost 5 bases, with 8 bases between them. The DNA for the CDR3 is TGCGCCAGCAGCTTGGTAGGGGAAACTGAAGCTTTCTTT. Translating gives CASSLVGETEAFF.

The chain has TRBV10-3 and TRBJ2-5; TRBD2 matches at 7 bases. The germline CDR1 and CDR2 sequences are ENHRY and SYGVKD. Germline trimming cut 4 bases from V and 5 bases from J; bases unmatched to any gene: 4. There are 13 residues in the CDR3. The CDR3 sequence is CAISVGGGETQYF. In DNA form, the CDR3 reads TGTGCCATCAGTGTCGGGGGAGGGGAGACCCAGTACTTC.

J is TRBJ2-5 and V is TRBV6-5, with 11 bases lining up with TRBD2. Germline CDR1 MNHEY, CDR2 SVGAGI. After removal of 6 bases from V and 7 bases from J, the junction contained 10 bases not matched to a gene. The CDR3 totals 15 residues. The CDR3 bases are TGTGCCAGCAGCCCGGGACTAGCGGCGATTATGACCCAGTACTTC. Amino acids: CASSPGLAAIMTQYF.

This sequence joins TRBV9 and TRBJ1-2, with no clear D. The V and J ends lost 0 bases and 8 bases respectively, with 14 bases between them. This CDR3 region has 14 residues. In germline, CDR1 is SGDLS, CDR2 YYNGEE. CDR3 sequence reads: CASSVGVLTKGYTF. CDR3 nucleotide sequence: TGTGCCAGCAGCGTAGGGGTCCTGACAAAGGGCTACACCTTC.

This clone was found once. The CDR3 here is CASTGVVGPGELFF. CDR3 nucleotides: TGTGCCAGCACAGGGGTGGTCGGCCCCGGGGAGCTGTTTTTT. The rearrangement links TRBV6-5 to TRBJ2-2; tentatively, D is TRBD1 (6 bases). Trimming took off 7 bases at V and 6 bases at J, with 15 bases between the two ends. The germline gives CDR1 MNHEY, CDR2 SVGAGI. This CDR3 is built from 14 residues.

This CDR3 reads CAWKKLGQSTDTQYF. The CDR3 DNA sequence: TGTGCCTGGAAGAAACTAGGTCAAAGCACAGATACGCAGTATTTT. J is TRBJ2-3 and V is TRBV30; possibly TRBD2 for D (5 bases). V gave up 4 bases and J gave up 0 bases, with 14 bases separating them. Germline V lookup: CDR1 GTSNPN, CDR2 SVGIG (reference sequence). The CDR3 loop spans 15 amino acids. Drawing the rest from reference TRBV30 and TRBJ2-3, the complete variable domain is SQTIHQWPATLVQPVGSPLSLECTVEGTSNPNLYWYRQAAGRGLQLLFYSVGIGQISSEVPQNLSASRPQDRQFILSSKKLLLSDSGFYLCAWKKLGQSTDTQYFGPGTRLTVL.

The chain is built from TRBV2 and TRBJ2-3; 8 nucleotides line up with TRBD2. The CDR3 runs 15 residues. Losses at the gene ends were 4 bases for V and 0 bases for J; bases not matched to a gene: 3. The germline V gene encodes CDR1 SNHLY and CDR2 FYNNEI. CDR3 region: CASSGERGSTDTQYF. In DNA, the CDR3 is TGTGCCAGCAGTGGCGAGCGGGGGAGCACAGATACGCAGTATTTT.

This chain links TRBV5-1 with TRBJ1-6, with a tentative D call TRBD1 (5 bases). The CDR3 has 13 amino acids. Germline loops: CDR1 SGHRS, CDR2 YFSETQ. The germline V and J ends were trimmed by 4 bases and 10 bases, with 12 bases remaining between them. CDR3 in amino acids: CASSTAGNSPLHF. CDR3 DNA: TGCGCCAGCAGCACCGCAGGGAACTCACCCCTCCACTTT.

This clone was observed a few times. This rearrangement joins TRBV21-1 to TRBJ1-2; no check of the table's D call, TRBD1, against the DNA was made. TRBV21-1 is classified as a pseudogene. CDR3 length: 16 amino acids. Here the CDR3 DNA reads TGTGCCAGCAGCAAAGCGCCCGGGCAGGGGTGCTATGGCTACACCTTC. Encoded protein: CASSKAPGQGCYGYTF.

The V and J genes are TRBV25-1 and TRBJ1-6, with TRBD1 as a possible D gene (6 bases). V was shortened by 6 bases and J by 10 bases, with 10 bases between the two germline ends. Looked up from germline, CDR1 is MGHDK and CDR2 is SYGVNS. The CDR3 loop spans 12 amino acids. The CDR3 region has the DNA TGTGCCAGCAGGGGACAAGTATCACCCCTCCACTTT. Translated: CASRGQVSPLHF.

V is TRBV5-1 and J is TRBJ1-4, with D unclear. The CDR3 contains 15 residues. Trimming shortened V by 4 bases and J by 5 bases, and 15 bases separated the two germline ends. CDR1 SGHRS and CDR2 YFSETQ come from the germline V gene. CDR3 sequence: CASSAGENNNEKLFF. The CDR3 DNA is TGCGCCAGCAGCGCTGGGGAGAACAACAATGAAAAACTGTTTTTT.

This clone appeared a few times. The CDR3 protein is CASSVSGRGTDTQYF. The CDR3, as DNA: TGTGCCAGCAGCGTGAGCGGCCGTGGCACAGATACGCAGTATTTT. The rearrangement joins TRBV9 to TRBJ2-3; tentatively, D is TRBD2 (5 bases). Trimming removed 2 bases at V and 1 base at J, with 11 bases between. CDR1 is SGDLS, CDR2 YYNGEE, per germline. The CDR3 covers 15 residues.

The chain recombines TRBV15 with TRBJ1-1; D is unclear. CDR1 LNHNV and CDR2 YYDKDF come from the germline V gene (reference sequence). The CDR3 totals 15 residues. The germline V and J ends were trimmed by 1 base and 3 bases, with 12 bases remaining between them. CDR3 DNA: TGTGCCACCAGCAGAGTGGGCACAAGCCACACTGAAGCTTTCTTT. It translates to CATSRVGTSHTEAFF.

This clone was observed a handful of times. The chain carries TRBV4-2 and TRBJ2-7; TRBD2 matches 7 bases. This CDR3 contains 15 residues. In germline, CDR1 is LGHNA, CDR2 YNFKEQ. V was pared by 1 base and J by 2 bases, with 5 bases of the junction left unmatched. The CDR3 sequence is CASSQGDYPTYEQYF. In DNA, the CDR3 is TGTGCCAGCAGCCAAGGGGACTATCCTACCTACGAGCAGTACTTC.

The V and J genes are TRBV5-5 and TRBJ1-5, with unresolved D. This CDR3 contains 15 residues. In germline, CDR1 is SGHKS, CDR2 YYEKEE (reference sequence). V lost 4 bases and J 2 bases, leaving 13 bases between the germline ends. The CDR3 region has the DNA TGTGCCAGCAGCCCCCGAGTAGTGGGCAATCAGCCCCAGCATTTT. Its translation is CASSPRVVGNQPQHF. The complete variable domain, with remaining parts taken from reference TRBV5-5 and TRBJ1-5, reads DAGVTQSPTHLIKTRGQQVTLRCSPISGHKSVSWYQQVLGQGPQFIFQYYEKEERGRGNFPDRFSARQFPNYSSELNVNALLLGDSALYLCASSPRVVGNQPQHFGDGTRLSIL.

This chain connects TRBV9 to TRBJ1-2; D may be TRBD1 (5 bases). Trimming removed 7 bases from V and 0 bases from J, with 13 bases in between. The germline V gene has CDR1 SGDLS and CDR2 YYNGEE. This CDR3 region has 14 residues. CDR3 protein: CASQVGLSNYGYTF. Here the CDR3 DNA reads TGTGCCAGCCAGGTGGGGCTTTCTAACTATGGCTACACCTTC.

This rearrangement joins TRBV19 to TRBJ2-1; TRBD2 is a possible D gene (5 bases). The CDR3 sequence is 15 residues long. CDR1 and CDR2 (germline): LNHDA, SQIVND (reference sequence). V lost 3 bases and J 3 bases, leaving 12 bases between the germline ends. The CDR3 is CASSIPGRGYNEQFF. The CDR3 coding sequence is TGTGCCAGTAGTATTCCAGGACGGGGCTACAATGAGCAGTTCTTC.

This clone was counted a few times. The rearrangement uses TRBV5-1 and TRBJ2-5; D uncertain. The CDR3 consists of 15 residues. V was pared by 0 bases and J by 2 bases, with 11 bases between. The germline gives CDR1 SGHRS, CDR2 YFSETQ. The CDR3 sequence is CASSLAPGPQETQYF. The CDR3 DNA is TGCGCCAGCAGCTTGGCCCCAGGTCCGCAAGAGACCCAGTACTTC.

The rearrangement links TRBV1 to TRBJ2-5; the table gives TRBD2 as D, unverified against the DNA. TRBV1 is designated a pseudogene. The CDR3 covers 16 residues. CDR3 residues: CTSSRRLAGGQETQYF. For the CDR3, the DNA is TGCACCAGCAGCCGCAGACTAGCGGGAGGCCAAGAGACCCAGTACTTC.

The chain links TRBV10-3 to TRBJ1-1; D is perhaps TRBD1 (6 bases). The CDR3 extends over 13 amino acids. Looked up from germline, CDR1 is ENHRY and CDR2 is SYGVKD. V lost 5 bases and J 5 bases, leaving 12 bases between the germline ends. The CDR3 spells CAISTGSRTEAFF. CDR3 nucleotides: TGTGCCATCAGTACAGGGTCCAGAACTGAAGCTTTCTTT.

The rearrangement links TRBV5-1 to TRBJ2-1, with 11 bases that match TRBD2. From germline, CDR1 is SGHRS and CDR2 YFSETQ. V was pared by 4 bases and J by 8 bases, with 14 bases of the junction left unmatched. The CDR3 spans 17 residues. CDR3 amino acids: CASSLTSGGPGLDEQFF. CDR3 bases: TGCGCCAGCAGCCTCACTAGCGGGGGCCCCGGTCTGGATGAGCAGTTCTTC.

The chain employs TRBV7-6 and TRBJ2-7, with D perhaps matching TRBD2 (6 bases). The germline V gene has CDR1 SGHVS and CDR2 FNYEAQ. This CDR3 contains 17 residues. The V gene lost 6 bases and the J gene lost 2 bases, with 23 bases spanning the gap. The CDR3 DNA follows: TGTGCCAGCAGGTATAGGCCCCCGACCGGGACTGCCTACGAGCAGTACTTC. The encoded protein is CASRYRPPTGTAYEQYF.

The chain carries TRBV7-6 and TRBJ2-7; TRBD2 is a possible D gene (6 bases). Germline V gene data show CDR1 as SGHVS and CDR2 as FNYEAQ. The CDR3 covers 14 residues. Trimming left V 5 bases short and J 2 bases short, with 13 bases between. The CDR3 nucleotides read TGTGCCAGCAGCCCACGGGAGTACACCTACGAGCAGTACTTC. This sequence encodes CASSPREYTYEQYF.

The chain couples TRBV18 to TRBJ1-4; TRBD1 agrees at 7 bases. The CDR3 length is 15 residues. Trimming cost V 0 bases and J 4 bases; bases outside gene matches: 2. Germline V CDR1 and CDR2: KGHSH, LQKENI. The CDR3 DNA reads as TGTGCCAGCTCACCACCGAACAGGGGTAATGAAAAACTGTTTTTT. This encodes CASSPPNRGNEKLFF.

The CDR3 DNA is TGTGCCACCCACAGGAGGGGGCTGAACACTGAAGCTTTCTTT. As protein: CATHRRGLNTEAFF. The chain combines TRBV19 with TRBJ1-1, with 7 bases that match TRBD1. CDR1 and CDR2 (germline): LNHDA, SQIVND (reference sequence). The CDR3 spans 14 residues. J lost 0 bases, V lost 10 bases, and 8 bases had no gene match.